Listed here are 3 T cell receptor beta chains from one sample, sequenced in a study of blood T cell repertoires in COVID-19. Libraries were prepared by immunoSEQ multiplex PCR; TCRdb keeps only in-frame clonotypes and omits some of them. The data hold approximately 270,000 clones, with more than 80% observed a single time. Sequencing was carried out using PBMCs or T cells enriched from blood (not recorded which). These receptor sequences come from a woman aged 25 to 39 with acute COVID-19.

The CDR3 coding sequence is TGTGCCAGCCGACATTATAGCACCGGGGAGCTGTTTTTT. Protein: CASRHYSTGELFF. The chain carries TRBV19 and TRBJ2-2; no firm D call. CDR1 is LNHDA, CDR2 SQIVND, per germline (reference sequence). Trimming stripped 9 bases from V and 4 bases from J, with 12 bases between. There are 13 residues in the CDR3.

The CDR3 DNA reads as TGTGCCAGCAATGGTAACGGCGGGGGGAATGAGCAGTTCTTC. Its protein product is CASNGNGGGNEQFF. This chain joins TRBV2 and TRBJ2-1; 8 bases align to TRBD2. Germline-derived CDR1 and CDR2 are SNHLY and FYNNEI. This CDR3 is 14 amino acids long. Losses at the gene ends were 7 bases for V and 7 bases for J; bases not matched to a gene: 9.

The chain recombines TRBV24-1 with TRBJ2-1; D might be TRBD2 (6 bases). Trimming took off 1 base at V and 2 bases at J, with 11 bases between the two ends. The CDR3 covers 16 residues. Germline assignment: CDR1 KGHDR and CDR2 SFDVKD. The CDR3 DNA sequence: TGTGCCACCAGTGATTTTTCCGGAGGGACCTACAATGAGCAGTTCTTC. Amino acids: CATSDFSGGTYNEQFF.